One sample yielded the 28 T cell receptor beta chains listed below, sequenced in a study of CD8 T cells in Susac syndrome. The RNA input was about 0.5 to 1 ug, and it was reverse transcribed with random hexamers. TCRdb ran MiXCR on the immunoSEQ multiplex PCR reads and lists one entry per CDR3 protein. The profile shows roughly 110,000 distinct CDR3 sequences, approximately 95% of them singletons. The sample comprised CD8+ T cells from PBMCs. Receptors originate from a human donor with Susac syndrome.

CDR3 DNA sequence: TGTGCCAGCAGCTTAGTGTCGGGGGGTATCCATGAGCAGTTCTTC. Its translation: CASSLVSGGIHEQFF. This chain links TRBV7-6 with TRBJ2-1; 7 nucleotides align to TRBD2. V dropped 1 base and J dropped 8; count of bases not matched to a gene: 8. The germline CDR1 and CDR2 sequences are SGHVS and FNYEAQ. The CDR3 runs to 15 residues.

This chain connects TRBV7-7 to TRBJ2-3; 7 positions match TRBD2. The CDR3 length is 15 residues. Trimming took 7 bases from V and 1 from J; bases not matched to a gene: 8. Germline-derived CDR1 and CDR2 are SSHAT and FNYEAQ (reference sequence). CDR3 loop: CASIRSGTRTDTQYF. The CDR3 DNA reads TGTGCCAGCATCCGAAGCGGGACTCGCACAGATACGCAGTATTTT.

In DNA, the CDR3 is TGCGCCAGCAGCTTGGCCGGGGACAGGGCGAACACTGAAGCTTTCTTT. It encodes CASSLAGDRANTEAFF. The V gene is TRBV5-1, the J gene TRBJ1-1; 9 bases are shared with TRBD1. V shed 0 bases, J shed 1 base, and the junction held 4 bases outside the gene matches. Germline V gene data show CDR1 as SGHRS and CDR2 as YFSETQ. This CDR3 has 16 residues.

The gene calls are TRBV27 and TRBJ1-2; TRBD1 matches 7 bases. This CDR3 is 13 amino acids long. V shed 6 bases and J 3 bases; nucleotides not matched to a gene: 4. Germline CDR1 reads MNHEY; CDR2 reads SMNVEV (reference sequence). CDR3 nucleotides: TGTGCCAGCAGGACGACAGGGTACTATGGCTACACCTTC. Translation: CASRTTGYYGYTF.

The genes are TRBV20-1 and TRBJ2-7, with D unclear. CDR1 is DFQATT and CDR2 is SNEGSKA in the germline V gene (reference sequence). CDR3 length: 10 residues. V lost 3 bases to trimming and J lost 6 bases, with 6 bases between them. CDR3 amino acids: CSASGPEQYF. CDR3 in DNA: TGCAGTGCTAGCGGACCCGAGCAGTACTTC.

This clonotype was seen a handful of times. The rearrangement uses TRBV2 and TRBJ2-3; TRBD1 matches 8 bases. Germline assignment: CDR1 SNHLY and CDR2 FYNNEI. With V trimmed by 4 bases and J by 1 base, 1 base remained unmatched. CDR3 length equals 14 residues. This chain's CDR3 is CASSGGQGTDTQYF. CDR3 DNA sequence: TGTGCCAGCAGTGGGGGACAGGGCACAGATACGCAGTATTTT.

The genes are TRBV6-5 and TRBJ2-1; TRBD2 matches 10 bases. The CDR3 is made up of 16 amino acids. The germline V gene has CDR1 MNHEY and CDR2 SVGAGI. Trimming removed 4 bases from V and 9 bases from J; junction bases left unmatched: 12. CDR3 protein: CASSSTLAGGRVEQFF. In nucleotides, the CDR3 is TGTGCCAGCAGTTCTACTTTAGCGGGGGGCAGGGTTGAGCAGTTCTTC.

This chain links TRBV27 with TRBJ1-1; D is ambiguous. The CDR3 length is 15 residues. Germline lookup yields CDR1 MNHEY and CDR2 SMNVEV (reference sequence). V was trimmed by 5 bases and J by 3 bases, leaving 16 bases between them. DNA of the CDR3: TGTGCCAGCAGTCCCCGACGGGAGGAGCACACTGAAGCTTTCTTT. Translating it yields CASSPRREEHTEAFF.

This chain uses TRBV9 with TRBJ1-6; tentative D call: TRBD1 (5 bases). Germline V gives CDR1 SGDLS, CDR2 YYNGEE. The CDR3 has 16 residues. The germline V and J ends were trimmed by 3 bases and 6 bases, with 16 bases remaining between them. CDR3 region: CASSAKRGGGNSPLHF. CDR3 coding DNA: TGTGCCAGCAGCGCCAAACGGGGGGGTGGTAATTCACCCCTCCACTTT.

This chain uses TRBV12-5 with TRBJ2-1, with D uncertain. The CDR3 length is 13 residues. Trimming removed 6 bases from V and 9 bases from J, with 15 bases in between. CDR1 is LGHNT and CDR2 is FRNRAP in the germline V gene. The CDR3 DNA follows: TGTGCTAGTGGCTCGACTTCCGAGGTTGAGCAGTTCTTC. It specifies CASGSTSEVEQFF. The full variable domain, completed using reference TRBV12-5 and TRBJ2-1, is DARVTQTPRHKVTEMGQEVTMRCQPILGHNTVFWYRQTMMQGLELLAYFRNRAPLDDSGMPKDRFSAEMPDATLATLKIQPSEPRDSAVYFCASGSTSEVEQFFGPGTRLTVL.

The CDR3 sequence: CASSQRDSLAKNIQYF. The CDR3 DNA is TGCGCCAGCAGCCAGCGGGACTCACTAGCCAAAAACATTCAGTACTTC. The rearrangement uses TRBV4-1 and TRBJ2-4; TRBD2 might be the D (6 bases). The germline CDR1 and CDR2 sequences are MGHRA and YSYEKL. V dropped 3 bases and J dropped 0 bases, with 12 bases sitting between them. The CDR3 runs to 16 residues.

The rearrangement joins TRBV7-6 to TRBJ2-3, with D possibly matching TRBD2 (6 bases). This CDR3 has 16 residues. Trimming shortened V by 0 bases and J by 2 bases, and 12 bases separated the two germline ends. The germline CDR1 and CDR2 sequences are SGHVS and FNYEAQ. The chain's CDR3 is CASSLAAASDTDTQYF. CDR3 bases: TGTGCCAGCAGCTTAGCCGCGGCTAGCGACACAGATACGCAGTATTTT.

DNA of the CDR3: TGTGCCAGCAGGTCCGGGCCCAGCACTGAAGCTTTCTTT. Translated, it gives CASRSGPSTEAFF. J is TRBJ1-1 and V is TRBV12-3 or TRBV12-4; unclear D gene. This CDR3 contains 13 residues. The V and J ends lost 6 bases and 4 bases respectively, with 12 bases between them.

The chain uses TRBV2 and TRBJ2-1, with D possibly being TRBD2 (6 bases). Germline lookup yields CDR1 SNHLY and CDR2 FYNNEI. The ends were cut back, 4 bases at V and 0 bases at J, with 13 bases in the middle. This CDR3 spans 16 amino acids. The CDR3 loop reads CASSGGTDRSYNEQFF. The DNA for the CDR3 is TGTGCCAGCAGTGGCGGGACGGACCGCTCCTACAATGAGCAGTTCTTC.

The rearrangement links TRBV12-5 to TRBJ1-4, with 10 bases identical to TRBD1. CDR3 length: 15 residues. Germline values: CDR1 LGHNT, CDR2 FRNRAP. The trim removed 3 bases at V and 8 bases at J, leaving 6 bases unmatched. CDR3 protein: CASGFGTGAREKLFF. DNA of the CDR3: TGTGCTAGTGGTTTCGGGACAGGGGCCAGGGAAAAACTGTTTTTT.

This chain connects TRBV6-5 to TRBJ1-6, with D unclear. The CDR3 has 13 amino acids. Germline CDR1 reads MNHEY; CDR2 reads SVGAGI. The V end lost 2 bases, the J end lost 7 bases, and 6 bases lay between the germline ends. CDR3 protein: CASSYGQNSPLHF. In DNA, the CDR3 is TGTGCCAGCAGTTACGGGCAAAATTCACCCCTCCACTTT.

The CDR3 nucleotides are TGCAGTGCTAGAACCACGTGGGTCTCAGATACGCAGTATTTT. Translating gives CSARTTWVSDTQYF. The chain has TRBV20-1 and TRBJ2-3, with D unclear. Trimming took 2 bases from V and 4 from J, leaving 13 bases between them. This CDR3 contains 14 residues. Looked up from germline, CDR1 is DFQATT and CDR2 is SNEGSKA (reference sequence).

The rearrangement links TRBV9 to TRBJ2-3; D gene ambiguous. The V end lost 6 bases, the J end lost 3 bases, and 14 bases lay between the germline ends. Germline CDR1 reads SGDLS; CDR2 reads YYNGEE. CDR3 length: 14 amino acids. Written as DNA, the CDR3 is TGTGCCAGCAATTCGGGCAGCCTTACAGATACGCAGTATTTT. Protein sequence: CASNSGSLTDTQYF.

J is TRBJ2-3 and V is TRBV5-1; tentatively, D is TRBD2 (6 bases). Germline V gene sequence: CDR1 SGHRS, CDR2 YFSETQ. CDR3 length: 16 residues. Trimming took off 0 bases at V and 1 base at J, with 12 bases between the two ends. In DNA form, the CDR3 reads TGCGCCAGCAGCTTGGTGGCGGGGCTACGCACAGATACGCAGTATTTT. Translation gives CASSLVAGLRTDTQYF.

The V gene is TRBV7-9, the J gene TRBJ2-1, with D perhaps matching TRBD2 (6 bases). This CDR3 is built from 13 residues. The germline CDR1 and CDR2 sequences are SEHNR and FQNEAQ (reference sequence). The ends were cut back, 8 bases at V and 7 bases at J, with 15 bases in the middle. The CDR3 is CASVSAGINEQFF. CDR3 DNA: TGTGCCAGCGTCTCAGCGGGTATAAATGAGCAGTTCTTC.

This chain links TRBV20-1 with TRBJ1-6; 9 bases line up with TRBD1. CDR3 length: 14 amino acids. Germline V CDR1 and CDR2: DFQATT, SNEGSKA (reference sequence). V shed 1 base, J shed 5 bases, and the junction held 0 bases outside the gene matches. In nucleotides, the CDR3 is TGCAGTGCTAGAGGGACAGGGGATAATTCACCCCTCCACTTT. This sequence encodes CSARGTGDNSPLHF.

This chain uses TRBV27 with TRBJ2-7; D is undetermined. CDR3 length: 15 residues. Germline loops: CDR1 MNHEY, CDR2 SMNVEV (reference sequence). Trimming removed 7 bases from V and 5 bases from J, with 21 bases in between. The CDR3 is CASTLSVGYTHEQYF. CDR3 in DNA: TGTGCCAGCACCCTCTCCGTAGGGTACACGCACGAGCAGTACTTC.

This rearrangement joins TRBV15 to TRBJ1-1, with D uncertain. The germline CDR1 and CDR2 sequences are LNHNV and YYDKDF (reference sequence). This CDR3 has 15 amino acids. V lost 3 bases and J lost 4, with 15 bases in between. The CDR3 loop is CATSSSLQVPTEAFF. In nucleotides, the CDR3 is TGTGCCACCAGCAGTAGCCTCCAGGTACCCACTGAAGCTTTCTTT.

The chain couples TRBV20-1 to TRBJ1-1; no reliable D call. This CDR3 contains 14 residues. Trimming cost V 0 bases and J 6 bases, with 14 bases left between them. CDR1 DFQATT and CDR2 SNEGSKA come from the germline V gene (reference sequence). CDR3 in amino acids: CSARDPGGWAEAFF. The CDR3 DNA reads as TGCAGTGCTAGAGATCCTGGCGGGTGGGCTGAAGCTTTCTTT.

The rearrangement joins TRBV14 to TRBJ1-4, with D hard to call. Germline V lookup: CDR1 SGHDN, CDR2 FVKESK. The germline V and J ends were trimmed by 0 bases and 7 bases, with 12 bases remaining between them. CDR3 length: 15 amino acids. The CDR3 loop reads CASSQDQGTGEKLFF. In DNA, the CDR3 is TGTGCCAGCAGCCAAGACCAAGGAACGGGTGAAAAACTGTTTTTT.

The rearrangement links TRBV12-3 or TRBV12-4 to TRBJ1-2; 7 positions match TRBD1. The CDR3 loop spans 13 amino acids. V lost 5 bases and J lost 6; bases outside the gene matches: 6. CDR3 sequence (DNA): TGTGCCAGCAGTAGAACAGGGGTGGATGGCTACACCTTC. Its protein is CASSRTGVDGYTF.

This clonotype was observed once. The genes are TRBV14 and TRBJ2-4; tentatively, D is TRBD1 (5 bases). Trimming stripped 6 bases from V and 8 bases from J, with 32 bases between. Looked up from germline, CDR1 is SGHDN and CDR2 is FVKESK. This CDR3 spans 19 amino acids. Here the CDR3 reads CASRRASGKWWMASHIQYF. CDR3 DNA: TGTGCCAGCAGACGCGCCTCAGGGAAGTGGTGGATGGCGAGCCACATTCAGTACTTC.

This clonotype was detected once. V and J are TRBV24-1 and TRBJ1-2, with D hard to call. Trimming removed 4 bases from V and 2 bases from J, with 10 bases in between. The length of the CDR3 is 14 residues. Germline assignment: CDR1 KGHDR and CDR2 SFDVKD. CDR3 bases: TGTGCCACCAGTGACCCCTCACAGAACTATGGCTACACCTTC. As protein: CATSDPSQNYGYTF.